A selection of T cell receptor beta chains follows, all from one sample in a study of T-cell reconstitution after alpha-beta-depleted transplantation in children. TCRdb called the PCR reads again in MiXCR, with one record for every CDR3 protein. The sample lists a few hundred thousand distinct CDR3 sequences; about 17% were seen once. Sample: PBMCs from the stem cell graft donor, taken from the stem cell graft. These receptor sequences come from a human donor who donated a stem cell graft to a child with acute lymphoblastic leukemia. CDR3s include the opening cysteine and the closing phenylalanine or tryptophan. D genes are given only for firm matches. Part of the rows lack a size; the others show once, few, many or a class for expanded clones.

V gene	clone size	D gene	J gene	CDR3 DNA	CDR3 protein
TRBV12-3/TRBV12-4	few	TRBD1	TRBJ1-5	TGTGCCAGCAGGGGGCAGGGGGGAGAGCCCCAGCATTTT	CASRGQGGEPQHF
TRBV7-3	few	.	TRBJ2-5	TGTGCCAGCAGCAAACCGGGGGTCCGAGAGACCCAGTACTTC	CASSKPGVRETQYF
TRBV4-1	.	.	TRBJ2-7	TGCGCCAGCAGCCCCCAAAGGGAATACGAGCAGTACTTC	CASSPQREYEQYF
TRBV9	few	TRBD2	TRBJ2-1	TGTGCCAGCAGCGTCAGTGGGCTAGCGGACTCCTACAATGAGCAGTTCTTC	CASSVSGLADSYNEQFF
TRBV5-4	few	.	TRBJ1-4	TGTGCCAGCAGCTTACAGAGGAATGAAAAACTGTTTTTT	CASSLQRNEKLFF
TRBV14	.	.	TRBJ2-7	TGTGCCAGCAGCCAGTGGGTTGGCTACGAGCAGTACTTC	CASSQWVGYEQYF
TRBV29-1	once	.	TRBJ2-7	TGCAGCGCTTTAATCCCAAACTCCTACGAGCAGTACTTC	CSALIPNSYEQYF
TRBV12-5	.	TRBD2	TRBJ2-7	TGTGCTAGTGGTTTGGCACTAGCGGGAGAACCCCACGAGCAGTACTTC	CASGLALAGEPHEQYF
TRBV28	.	.	TRBJ2-3	TGTGCCAGCAAGAGCTTCACATCTGGTTCCCGCACAGATACGCAGTATTTT	CASKSFTSGSRTDTQYF
TRBV3-1	.	TRBD1	TRBJ2-7	TGTGCCAGCAGCCATCCACAGGGGTCCGACTACGAGCAGTACTTC	CASSHPQGSDYEQYF
TRBV6-5	.	.	TRBJ2-5	TGTGCCAGCAGTTACTCGAGAGGGAAGGGAGGAGAGACCCAGTACTTC	CASSYSRGKGGETQYF
TRBV7-8	.	TRBD2	TRBJ2-2	TGTGCCAGCAGCCCGGGACTAGCGAAGGAATCCGGGGAGCTGTTTTTT	CASSPGLAKESGELFF
TRBV7-9	.	.	TRBJ2-5	TGTGCCAGCAGCTTAATCCCAAAGACGGTCCAAGAGACCCAGTACTTC	CASSLIPKTVQETQYF
TRBV20-1	few	.	TRBJ2-7	TGCAGTGCTAGAATTGGGACACGTTCCTACGAGCAGTACTTC	CSARIGTRSYEQYF
TRBV19	few	.	TRBJ2-7	TGTGCCAGTAGTATCATAAGCGGGACAAACGAGCAGTACTTC	CASSIISGTNEQYF
TRBV27	few	.	TRBJ2-5	TGTGCCAGCAGTTCACCATACCATCTGGAGACCCAGTACTTC	CASSSPYHLETQYF
TRBV7-6	.	TRBD2	TRBJ2-7	TGTGCCAGCAGCTTACGTGGGCTAGCGGGTGACGAGCAGTACTTC	CASSLRGLAGDEQYF
TRBV20-1	.	.	TRBJ1-3	TGCAGTGCTAGAGATTTTGGCCTCAACACCATATATTTT	CSARDFGLNTIYF
TRBV29-1	few	.	TRBJ1-2	TGCAGCACGGACACCCTAACCCATGGCTACACCTTC	CSTDTLTHGYTF
TRBV7-9	.	.	TRBJ1-5	TGTGCCAGCAGTTTAGGGGCATCTCATCAGCCCCAGCATTTT	CASSLGASHQPQHF
TRBV19	.	TRBD1	TRBJ1-2	TGTGCCAGTAGTCCGACAGGGACCTATGGCTACACCTTC	CASSPTGTYGYTF
TRBV7-9	few	.	TRBJ2-1	TGTGCCAGCAGCTCGACTGAAAGCTCCTACAATGAGCAGTTCTTC	CASSSTESSYNEQFF
TRBV4-1	.	.	TRBJ2-1	TGCGCCAACAGCCAAGTCTATGGGCCCCACAATGAGCAGTTCTTC	CANSQVYGPHNEQFF
TRBV5-6	.	.	TRBJ1-1	TGTGCCAGCAGCTTGTTTCAGGACATGAACACTGAAGCTTTCTTT	CASSLFQDMNTEAFF
TRBV5-6	.	.	TRBJ2-1	TGTGCCAGCAGCTTGGTCGACGCCTCCTACAATGAGCAGTTCTTC	CASSLVDASYNEQFF
TRBV27	.	.	TRBJ1-1	TGTGCCAGCAGCATGACAGGTTTTGGTAACACTGAAGCTTTCTTT	CASSMTGFGNTEAFF
TRBV11-2	once	TRBD1	TRBJ2-1	TGTGCCAGCAGCGTTCCGGGACAGGGCCGACCTCTCCTAAGCTCCTACAATGAGCAGTTCTTC	CASSVPGQGRPLLSSYNEQFF
TRBV20-1	.	TRBD1	TRBJ2-5	TGCAGTGCTTATCAGGGGGCCTACAGGTTGGTGCCCCAGTACTTC	CSAYQGAYRLVPQYF
TRBV12-3/TRBV12-4	.	.	TRBJ2-2	TGTGCCAGCATCCCCCTCGGGGCACGCACCGGGGAGCTGTTTTTT	CASIPLGARTGELFF
TRBV15	few	TRBD1	TRBJ2-5	TGTGCCACAGGGGATAGGACAGGGGTAAGGGAGACCCAGTACTTC	CATGDRTGVRETQYF
TRBV10-2	few	.	TRBJ2-5	TGCGCCAGCAGTGTGGCAGGGCTGAAAGAGACCCAGTACTTC	CASSVAGLKETQYF
TRBV2	few	.	TRBJ2-3	TGTGCCAGCCTACAGGATACCTATACAGATACGCAGTATTTT	CASLQDTYTDTQYF
TRBV3-1	.	.	TRBJ2-7	TGTGCCAGCAGCCAAGACCCAGTAAATAGGCCGGAAGAGCAGTACTTC	CASSQDPVNRPEEQYF
TRBV7-9	.	.	TRBJ2-7	TGTGCCAGCAGCTTAGAGCGTAGCGAGCAGTACTTC	CASSLERSEQYF
TRBV7-9	.	.	TRBJ1-4	TGTGCCAGCAGCTTCGGGTCGGTTGAAAAACTGTTTTTT	CASSFGSVEKLFF
TRBV7-8	.	TRBD2	TRBJ2-5	TGTGCCAGCGTTGGAGCGGGGCAGGGCCAGTACTTC	CASVGAGQGQYF
TRBV5-1	few	.	TRBJ2-1	TGCGCCAGCCGGGAGTCGAGCTCCTACAATGAGCAGTTCTTC	CASRESSSYNEQFF
TRBV4-1	few	.	TRBJ1-2	TGCGCCAGCAGCCAAGGGGGGGAAGCTACTGGCTACACCTTC	CASSQGGEATGYTF
TRBV6-1	.	TRBD2	TRBJ2-5	TGTGCCAGCAGTGAATTACTGCCGGGGGGGACCCAGTACTTC	CASSELLPGGTQYF
TRBV20-1	few	.	TRBJ2-7	TGCAGTGCTAGGAGCCCGGGAGAGGCAGACGAGCAGTACTTC	CSARSPGEADEQYF
TRBV7-2	few	.	TRBJ1-5	TGTGCCAGCAGCTTAGGGTCCTATTATCAGCCCCAGCATTTT	CASSLGSYYQPQHF
TRBV27	few	.	TRBJ2-5	TGTGCCAGCAGTTTATCGGTGAGACGAGAGACCCAGTACTTC	CASSLSVRRETQYF
TRBV21-1	few	.	TRBJ2-1	TGTGCCAGCAGCAAAGAGGGCCAGGGTTTAGCTGATGAGCAGTTCTTC	CASSKEGQGLADEQFF
TRBV7-9	.	TRBD2	TRBJ2-5	TGTGCCAGCAGCTTAGCGCATCCTAGCGGGAGTGAGACCCAGTACTTC	CASSLAHPSGSETQYF
TRBV29-1	few	.	TRBJ2-3	TGCAGCTCGATGGGACCTTCTAGCACAGATACGCAGTATTTT	CSSMGPSSTDTQYF
TRBV12-3/TRBV12-4	.	TRBD2	TRBJ2-1	TGTGCCAGCAGTTTACCCCCGGCTAGCGGTTGGATCTTC	CASSLPPASGWIF
TRBV5-4	.	.	TRBJ2-5	TGTGCCAGCAGCTTGGGGTGGAAGATGGGACCCCAAGAGACCCAGTACTTC	CASSLGWKMGPQETQYF
TRBV5-1	.	.	TRBJ1-1	TGCGCCAGCAGCTTCGACACCGGAGAAGCTTTCTTT	CASSFDTGEAFF
TRBV18	.	TRBD1	TRBJ2-7	TGTGCCAGCTCACCAGTGGGACAGGGCATGGGGAGGTCGTACGAGCAGTACTTC	CASSPVGQGMGRSYEQYF
TRBV29-1	.	TRBD1	TRBJ2-7	TGCAGCGTTGGGACAGGGGAGGAGCAGTACTTC	CSVGTGEEQYF
TRBV20-1	few	.	TRBJ1-2	TGCAGTGGGACGGTGGGGAACTATGGCTACACCTTC	CSGTVGNYGYTF